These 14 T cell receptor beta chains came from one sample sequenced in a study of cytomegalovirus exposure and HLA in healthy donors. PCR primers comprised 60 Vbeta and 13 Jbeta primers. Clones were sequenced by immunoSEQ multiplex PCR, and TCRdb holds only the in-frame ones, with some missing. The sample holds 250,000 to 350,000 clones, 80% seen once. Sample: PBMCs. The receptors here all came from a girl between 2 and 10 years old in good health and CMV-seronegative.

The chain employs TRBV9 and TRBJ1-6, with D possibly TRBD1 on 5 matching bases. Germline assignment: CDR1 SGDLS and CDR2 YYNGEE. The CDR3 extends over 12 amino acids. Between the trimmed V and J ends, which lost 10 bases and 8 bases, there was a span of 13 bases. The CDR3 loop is CASGAIHSPLHF. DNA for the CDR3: TGTGCCTCTGGGGCGATTCATTCACCCCTCCACTTT. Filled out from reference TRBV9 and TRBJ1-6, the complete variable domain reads DSGVTQTPKHLITATGQRVTLRCSPRSGDLSVYWYQQSLDQGLQFLIQYYNGEERAKGNILERFSAQQFPDLHSELNLSSLELGDSALYFCASGAIHSPLHFGNGTRLTVT.

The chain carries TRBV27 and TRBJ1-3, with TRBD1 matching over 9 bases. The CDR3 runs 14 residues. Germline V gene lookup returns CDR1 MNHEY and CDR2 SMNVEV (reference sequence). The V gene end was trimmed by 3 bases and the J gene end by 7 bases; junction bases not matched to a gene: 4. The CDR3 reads CASSFTGGANTIYF. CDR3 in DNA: TGTGCCAGCAGTTTTACAGGGGGCGCGAACACCATATATTTT.

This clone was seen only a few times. CDR3 protein: CATHFQGGTEAFF. The CDR3 nucleotides are TGTGCTACCCATTTTCAGGGGGGCACTGAAGCTTTCTTT. V and J are TRBV5-4 and TRBJ1-1, with 7 bases aligning to TRBD1. Germline CDR1 SGHNT, CDR2 YYREEE (reference sequence). This CDR3 has 13 amino acids.

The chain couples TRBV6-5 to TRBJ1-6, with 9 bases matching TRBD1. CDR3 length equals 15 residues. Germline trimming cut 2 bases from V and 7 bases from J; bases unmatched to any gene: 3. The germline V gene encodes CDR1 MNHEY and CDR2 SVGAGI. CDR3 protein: CASSYHDRGNSPLHF. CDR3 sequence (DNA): TGTGCCAGCAGTTACCACGACAGGGGGAATTCACCCCTCCACTTT.

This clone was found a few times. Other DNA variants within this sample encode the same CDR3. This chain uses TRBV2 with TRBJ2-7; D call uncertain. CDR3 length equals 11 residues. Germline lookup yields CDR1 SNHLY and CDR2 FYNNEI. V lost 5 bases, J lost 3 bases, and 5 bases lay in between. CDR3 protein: CASSQNYEQYF. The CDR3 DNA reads TGTGCCAGCAGTCAAAACTACGAGCAGTACTTC.

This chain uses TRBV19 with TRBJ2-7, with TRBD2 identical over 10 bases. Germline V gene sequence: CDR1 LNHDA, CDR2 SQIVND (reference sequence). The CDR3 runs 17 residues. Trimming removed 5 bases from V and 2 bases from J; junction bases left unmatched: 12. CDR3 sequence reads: CASSPFGSGGAPYEQYF. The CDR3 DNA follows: TGTGCCAGTAGTCCCTTTGGCAGCGGGGGGGCCCCCTACGAGCAGTACTTC.

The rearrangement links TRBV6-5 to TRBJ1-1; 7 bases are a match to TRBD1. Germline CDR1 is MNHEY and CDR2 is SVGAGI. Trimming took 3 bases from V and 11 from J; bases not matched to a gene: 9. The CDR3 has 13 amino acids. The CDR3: CASSYSSRGPAFF. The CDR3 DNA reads TGTGCCAGCAGTTATTCATCGAGGGGGCCGGCTTTCTTT.

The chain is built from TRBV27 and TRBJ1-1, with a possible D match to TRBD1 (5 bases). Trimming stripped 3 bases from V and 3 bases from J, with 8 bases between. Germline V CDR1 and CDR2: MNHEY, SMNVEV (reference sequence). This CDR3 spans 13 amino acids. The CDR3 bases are TGTGCCAGCAGTTTGGGCAGGGACACTGAAGCTTTCTTT. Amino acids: CASSLGRDTEAFF.

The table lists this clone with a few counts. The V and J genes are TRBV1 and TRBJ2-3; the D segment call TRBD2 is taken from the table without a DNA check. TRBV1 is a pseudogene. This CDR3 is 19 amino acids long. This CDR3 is CTSSQDPLQKRGGLDTQYF. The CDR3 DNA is TGCACCAGCAGCCAAGACCCTCTCCAGAAGCGGGGGGGCCTAGATACGCAGTATTTT.

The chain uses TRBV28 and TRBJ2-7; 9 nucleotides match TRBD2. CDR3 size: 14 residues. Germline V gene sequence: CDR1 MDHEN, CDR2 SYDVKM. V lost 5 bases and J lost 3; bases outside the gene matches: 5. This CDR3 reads CASSIAGDGYEQYF. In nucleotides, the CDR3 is TGTGCCAGCAGTATAGCGGGAGATGGCTACGAGCAGTACTTC.

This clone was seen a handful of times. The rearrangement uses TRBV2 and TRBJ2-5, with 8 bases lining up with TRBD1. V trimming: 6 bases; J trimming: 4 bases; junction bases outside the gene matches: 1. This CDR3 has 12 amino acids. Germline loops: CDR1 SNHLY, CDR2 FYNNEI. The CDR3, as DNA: TGTGCCAGCAGGGACAGGGCAGAGACCCAGTACTTC. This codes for CASRDRAETQYF.

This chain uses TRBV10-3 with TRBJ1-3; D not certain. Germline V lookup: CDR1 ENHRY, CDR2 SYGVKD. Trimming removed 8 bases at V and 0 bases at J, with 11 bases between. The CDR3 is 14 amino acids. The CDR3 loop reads CAIRPSDSGNTIYF. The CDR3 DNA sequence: TGTGCCATCCGCCCATCAGACTCTGGAAACACCATATATTTT.

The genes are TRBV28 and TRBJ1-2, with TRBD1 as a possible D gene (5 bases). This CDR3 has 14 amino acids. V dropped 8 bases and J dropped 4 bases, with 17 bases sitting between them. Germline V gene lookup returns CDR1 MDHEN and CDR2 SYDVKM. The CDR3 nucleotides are TGTGCCAGCGCAGGGCAGGAGAGAGGCTATGGCTACACCTTC. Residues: CASAGQERGYGYTF.

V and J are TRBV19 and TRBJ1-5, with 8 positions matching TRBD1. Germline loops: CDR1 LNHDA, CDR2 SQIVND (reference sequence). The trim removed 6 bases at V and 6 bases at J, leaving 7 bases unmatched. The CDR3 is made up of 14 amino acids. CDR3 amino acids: CASRSDRVSQPQHF. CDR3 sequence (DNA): TGTGCCAGTAGGTCGGACAGGGTGTCTCAGCCCCAGCATTTT.